This T cell receptor beta chain was recovered during a study of cytomegalovirus exposure and HLA in healthy donors. Overall study findings and caveats: Immune exposure data for these donors was limited to CMV serostatus.

Germline V gene sequence: CDR1 SEHNR, CDR2 FQNEAQ (reference sequence). This CDR3 has 16 residues. Researchers ran the PCR with 60 Vbeta and 13 Jbeta primers. This table comes from immunoSEQ multiplex PCR, and its TCRdb copy is limited to in-frame clones, with some not included. Counted here are fewer than 200,000 clones, roughly 84% occurring once; the ten biggest clones make up roughly 1.5%. With regard to this clone: What it binds is unknown. One junction end disagrees with the germline gene, perhaps due to a read error.

Sequencing was carried out using PBMCs. The clonotype was recovered from a male donor in good health and CMV-seronegative. This chain joins TRBV7-9 and TRBJ1-6; 10 bases line up with TRBD1. CDR3 bases: TGTTCCAGCAGCCGGAGACAGGGGGCCTCGGATTCACCCCTCCACTTT. It specifies CSSSRRQGASDSPLHF.